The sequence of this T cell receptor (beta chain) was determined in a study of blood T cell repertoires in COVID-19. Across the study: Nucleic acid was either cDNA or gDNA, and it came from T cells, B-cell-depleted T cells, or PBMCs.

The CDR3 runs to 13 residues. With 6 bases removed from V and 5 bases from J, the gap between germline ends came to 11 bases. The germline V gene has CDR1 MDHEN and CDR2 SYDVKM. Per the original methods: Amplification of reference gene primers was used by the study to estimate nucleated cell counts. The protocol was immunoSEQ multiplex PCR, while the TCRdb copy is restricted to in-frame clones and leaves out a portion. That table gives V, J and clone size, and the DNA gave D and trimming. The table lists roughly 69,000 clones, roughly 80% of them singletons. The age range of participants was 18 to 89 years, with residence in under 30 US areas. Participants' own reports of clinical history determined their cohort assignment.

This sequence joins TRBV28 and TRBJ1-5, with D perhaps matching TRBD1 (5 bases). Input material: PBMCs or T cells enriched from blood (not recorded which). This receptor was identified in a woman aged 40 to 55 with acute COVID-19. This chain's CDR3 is CASRGRRDQPQHF. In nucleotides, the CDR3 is TGTGCCAGCAGGGGGCGGCGTGATCAGCCCCAGCATTTT.